This TCR beta chain comes out of a study of blood T cells in healthy people across ages. Trimming took 1 base from V and 6 from J; bases not matched to a gene: 10. CDR3 length: 16 amino acids. CDR1 is SEHNR, CDR2 FQNEAQ, per germline (reference sequence). It was with a sample-barcoded 5' primer and a J-beta primer mix that a second PCR of about 7 to 12 cycles was run. Every sample produced at least 2.5 million CDR3-containing paired-end reads. TCRdb re-derived calls from the 5' RACE reads in MiXCR, one entry per CDR3 protein. Of approximately 830,000 distinct CDR3 sequences detected, less than 80% appear once; the ten largest clones hold about a quarter.

This TCR came from a man younger than 40 in good health. Sequences were obtained from blood. The rearrangement uses TRBV7-9 and TRBJ2-7; TRBD1 aligns across 9 bases. CDR3 bases: TGTGCCAGCAGCTTAGAACTATGGGACAGGGTTGGCGAGCAGTACTTC. As protein: CASSLELWDRVGEQYF.